Listed below are T cell receptor beta chains from one sample, sequenced in a study of beta chain features in type 1 diabetes. Clones were read by immunoSEQ multiplex PCR, and TCRdb kept only the in-frame ones, dropping some. The sample consists of roughly 400,000 clones, roughly a tenth of them appearing once. Sequencing used central memory CD4+ T cells from blood. The receptors originated from a man aged 25 to 40 with type 1 diabetes. The CDR3 runs from the conserved cysteine through the conserved F or W. D genes are given only for firm matches. Only part of the rows carry a size: once, few, many, or a class if the clone is expanded.

CDR3 length	D gene	V gene	clone size	J gene	CDR3 protein	CDR3 DNA
16	.	TRBV4-2	few	TRBJ2-7	CASSQEVGRTSYEQYF	TGTGCCAGCAGCCAAGAAGTAGGACGGACGTCCTACGAGCAGTACTTC
14	.	TRBV29-1	many	TRBJ2-3	CSVEDIGFTDTQYF	TGCAGCGTTGAAGATATAGGGTTCACAGATACGCAGTATTTT
12	.	TRBV7-8	few	TRBJ1-5	CASSGGNQPQHF	TGTGCCAGTTCAGGGGGCAATCAGCCCCAGCATTTT
15	TRBD2	TRBV5-1	many	TRBJ2-7	CASRLTSGSFYEQYF	TGCGCCAGCCGGCTTACTAGCGGGAGTTTCTACGAGCAGTACTTC
16	TRBD1	TRBV4-2	few	TRBJ1-1	CASSQNSYRGNTEAFF	TGTGCCAGCAGCCAAAATTCCTACAGGGGTAACACTGAAGCTTTCTTT
15	.	TRBV27	few	TRBJ2-3	CASSLAGQSTDTQYF	TGTGCCAGCAGTTTGGCCGGACAGAGCACAGATACGCAGTATTTT
15	.	TRBV7-2	.	TRBJ2-1	CASSLDSEAYNEQFF	TGTGCCAGCAGCTTAGATAGCGAGGCCTACAATGAGCAGTTCTTC
14	TRBD1	TRBV2	few	TRBJ2-7	CASRERQGIHEQYF	TGCGCCAGCAGAGAGAGACAGGGCATCCACGAGCAGTACTTC
12	.	TRBV27	.	TRBJ1-2	CASHTVRDGYTF	TGTGCCAGCCATACCGTTAGGGACGGCTACACCTTC
12	.	TRBV7-8	.	TRBJ1-1	CASSLFPGEAFF	TGTGCCAGCAGCTTATTTCCAGGGGAAGCTTTCTTT
16	TRBD1	TRBV6-6	many	TRBJ1-4	CASSRTRDRGNEKLFF	TGTGCCAGCAGCCGAACAAGGGACAGGGGAAATGAAAAACTGTTTTTT
15	.	TRBV18	.	TRBJ1-2	CASSPQGGDSGGYTF	TGTGCCAGCTCACCACAGGGCGGCGACTCGGGGGGCTACACCTTC
16	.	TRBV7-6	few	TRBJ2-2	CASSYYTGPSTGELFF	TGTGCCAGCAGCTATTATACGGGACCCTCCACCGGGGAGCTGTTTTTT
15	.	TRBV7-8	.	TRBJ2-3	CASSLGDRDADTQYF	TGTGCCAGCAGCTTAGGGGACCGGGACGCAGATACGCAGTATTTT
13	.	TRBV6-4	few	TRBJ2-3	CASSDSMGGTQYF	TGTGCCAGCAGTGACTCGATGGGGGGTACGCAGTATTTT
11	.	TRBV18	.	TRBJ2-7	CASSPNHEQYF	TGTGCCAGCTCACCGAACCACGAGCAGTACTTC
16	TRBD1	TRBV6-6	.	TRBJ1-5	CASRKLQGDSNQPQHF	TGTGCCAGCAGGAAACTGCAGGGGGATAGCAATCAGCCCCAGCATTTT
12	.	TRBV6-1	.	TRBJ2-1	CASRRDSHEQFF	TGTGCCAGCAGAAGGGATAGCCATGAGCAGTTCTTC
15	TRBD2	TRBV4-1	.	TRBJ2-4	CASSQAPTGGNIQYF	TGCGCCAGCAGCCAAGCACCCACGGGGGGGAACATTCAGTACTTC
18	.	TRBV7-2	.	TRBJ1-5	CASSLISLGGFGNQPQHF	TGTGCCAGCAGCTTGATCTCCCTTGGGGGGTTTGGCAATCAGCCCCAGCATTTT
13	.	TRBV15	few	TRBJ2-4	CATSRDLGDIQYF	TGTGCCACCAGCAGAGATTTGGGGGACATTCAGTACTTC
17	TRBD2	TRBV4-3	many	TRBJ2-5	CASSQLSGTRHQETQYF	TGCGCCAGCAGCCAACTATCAGGGACTAGGCATCAAGAGACCCAGTACTTC
16	TRBD1	TRBV27	.	TRBJ2-5	CASGPRRGRGPETQYF	TGTGCCAGTGGACCCCGTCGGGGCAGGGGGCCAGAGACCCAGTACTTC
14	TRBD2	TRBV6-6	few	TRBJ2-3	CASSWGLGVDTQYF	TGTGCCAGCAGTTGGGGACTAGGGGTGGATACGCAGTATTTT
16	.	TRBV14	many	TRBJ2-1	CASSHEKAYSYNEQFF	TGTGCCAGCAGCCACGAGAAGGCATACTCCTACAATGAGCAGTTCTTC
14	TRBD2	TRBV28	many	TRBJ2-4	CASSFSSGLAVQYF	TGTGCCAGCAGTTTCTCCTCGGGACTAGCGGTTCAGTACTTC
17	TRBD2	TRBV28	.	TRBJ2-1	CASSPPTSGRAYNEQFF	TGTGCCAGCAGTCCCCCGACTAGCGGGAGGGCCTACAATGAGCAGTTCTTC
15	TRBD2	TRBV28	.	TRBJ2-5	CASSLYGGREETQYF	TGTGCCAGCAGTTTATACGGCGGGAGAGAAGAGACCCAGTACTTC
16	TRBD1	TRBV29-1	.	TRBJ2-6	CSVAGTGISGANVLTF	TGCAGCGTCGCCGGGACAGGTATCTCTGGGGCCAACGTCCTGACTTTC
14	TRBD1	TRBV6-1	.	TRBJ1-2	CASSVTTGDYGYTF	TGTGCCAGCAGCGTCACGACAGGGGACTATGGCTACACCTTC
14	TRBD1	TRBV5-1	many	TRBJ2-2	CASSLGTGTGELFF	TGCGCCAGCAGCTTAGGGACAGGCACCGGGGAGCTGTTTTTT
17	TRBD1	TRBV6-1	.	TRBJ2-2	CATSDLGQGTNTGELFF	TGTGCCACCAGTGATTTGGGACAGGGGACGAACACCGGGGAGCTGTTTTTT
12	TRBD1	TRBV6-1	few	TRBJ2-7	CASMGTGLQQYF	TGTGCCAGCATGGGGACAGGGCTCCAGCAGTACTTC
15	TRBD2	TRBV19	.	TRBJ2-5	CASSIGGEFGETQYF	TGTGCCAGTAGTATCGGGGGGGAGTTCGGGGAGACCCAGTACTTC
14	.	TRBV7-9	.	TRBJ2-5	CASSRETSIKTQYF	TGTGCCAGCAGCAGAGAAACTAGTATAAAGACCCAGTACTTC
12	.	TRBV9	.	TRBJ1-2	CASSWDNYGYTF	TGTGCCAGCAGCTGGGACAACTATGGCTACACCTTC
13	.	TRBV11-2	few	TRBJ2-5	CASSPQRQETQYF	TGTGCCAGCAGCCCCCAGCGGCAAGAGACCCAGTACTTC
15	.	TRBV30	few	TRBJ2-7	CAWSSASRESGEQYF	TGTGCCTGGAGTTCGGCTTCGAGGGAATCGGGCGAGCAGTACTTC
16	TRBD1	TRBV7-2	.	TRBJ1-5	CASSLVTGGSNQPQHF	TGTGCCAGCAGCTTAGTAACAGGGGGGAGCAATCAGCCCCAGCATTTT
10	.	TRBV30	.	TRBJ1-1	CALTVTEAFF	TGTGCCTTGACAGTAACTGAAGCTTTCTTT
12	TRBD1	TRBV29-1	.	TRBJ1-5	CSYATGDQPQHF	TGCAGCTACGCGACAGGGGATCAGCCCCAGCATTTT
14	TRBD2	TRBV7-8	.	TRBJ2-7	CASSLLAGVGEQYF	TGTGCCAGCAGCTTATTAGCGGGAGTGGGCGAGCAGTACTTC
16	TRBD2	TRBV5-1	.	TRBJ2-1	CASRQTGTSPYNEQFF	TGCGCCAGCAGACAGACCGGGACTAGCCCCTACAATGAGCAGTTCTTC
15	.	TRBV5-1	few	TRBJ2-2	CASSLARLGTGELFF	TGCGCCAGCAGCTTGGCGAGGCTCGGGACCGGGGAGCTGTTTTTT
14	.	TRBV27	few	TRBJ1-5	CASSFRVSNQPQHF	TGTGCCAGCAGTTTTAGGGTCAGTAATCAGCCCCAGCATTTT
13	.	TRBV5-1	.	TRBJ1-1	CASNPQGNTEAFF	TGCGCCAGCAACCCCCAGGGGAACACTGAAGCTTTCTTT
15	TRBD1	TRBV2	.	TRBJ2-7	CASSERDRGSYEQYF	TGTGCCAGCAGTGAGAGAGACAGGGGTAGCTACGAGCAGTACTTC
16	.	TRBV29-1	.	TRBJ2-3	CSVGAGSREGKDTQYF	TGCAGCGTTGGGGCAGGGTCACGAGAAGGGAAGGATACGCAGTATTTT
11	.	TRBV5-4	few	TRBJ2-1	CASSWGDEQFF	TGTGCCAGCAGCTGGGGGGATGAGCAGTTCTTC
15	TRBD1	TRBV18	few	TRBJ2-7	CASSPGTGSSYEQYF	TGTGCCAGCTCACCAGGGACAGGTAGCTCCTACGAGCAGTACTTC